This TCR beta chain comes out of a study of response to subunit inactivated influenza vaccine listed by TCRdb under 2018. Turning to the overall study: Deep quantitative profiling of the T cell receptor repertoire was used in the study to follow responses to a trivalent subunit inactivated influenza vaccine.

This clonotype was counted a few times. What this receptor recognizes is not known. No per-base quality is available; no much larger clone lies one base away. Trimming removed 5 bases from V and 2 bases from J; the gene matches leave 8 bases unexplained. The CDR3 runs 15 amino acids, cysteine and phenylalanine included. Only the CDR3 portion is preserved as DNA: 45 bases, with reading frame beginning at the first base. Sequences MNHEY (CDR1) and SVGAGI (CDR2) are obtained from the germline V gene. Here is what the overall study found, with its caveats: The authors proposed that each seasonal influenza vaccination may bring in only a limited number of new T cells.

Library construction relied on RT-PCR. Sequenced on an Illumina HiSeq 2500. The public reads were reprocessed in TCRdb via fastp at Q25 and MiXCR, keeping in-frame beta chains. Duplicate CDR3 protein sequences are folded into a single record with the most common DNA and genes. A total of about 800,000 distinct CDR3 sequences appear in this sample, 21% of them only once. The ten most abundant clones make up about 9.4% of the sample. The chain was built from TRBV6-5 and TRBJ2-7, with 8 junctional bases fitting TRBD2. The clonotype originates from a man aged 45-60 years who received an inactivated influenza vaccine. Donor details come from another sample of the same person, matched by shared clones. This specimen consisted of PBMCs from blood, obtained less than 6 days after vaccination. The DNA reads as follows: TGTGCCAGCAGTAACCGACTAGCGAACACCTACGAGCAGTACTTC. The resulting protein is CASSNRLANTYEQYF.